This TCR beta chain was identified in a study of OX40 agonist ivuxolimab in advanced cancers. CDR3 length equals 14 residues. Trimming took off 4 bases at V and 5 bases at J, with 14 bases between the two ends. The germline V gene has CDR1 SEHNR and CDR2 FQNEAQ (reference sequence). The table came from immunoSEQ multiplex PCR; TCRdb's copy has only in-frame clones and leaves some out. The sample contains some 70,000 clones, about 86% of which appear only once. The chain uses TRBV7-9 and TRBJ1-1, with TRBD1 as a possible D gene (6 bases). The clonotype was recovered from an adult with an advanced solid tumor such as melanoma, head and neck, liver or kidney cancer. Sequencing used CD4+ or CD8+ T cells sorted from blood, obtained in a trial of the OX40 agonist ivuxolimab. The CDR3 coding sequence is TGTGCCAGCAGCTCTCAGGGGTTAGGAACTGAAGCTTTCTTT. This codes for CASSSQGLGTEAFF. Together with reference TRBV7-9 and TRBJ1-1, the CDR3 gives the full variable domain: DTGVSQNPRHKITKRGQNVTFRCDPISEHNRLYWYRQTLGQGPEFLTYFQNEAQLEKSRLLSDRFSAERPKGSFSTLEIQRTEQGDSAMYLCASSSQGLGTEAFFGQGTRLTVV.